These T cell receptor beta chains were read from a single sample in a study of identical twins. One entry per CDR3 protein, called by TCRdb with MiXCR from the 5' RACE reads. The sample consists of 600,000 to 700,000 distinct CDR3 sequences, 20% to 25% of them appearing once. A further study also used this sample, focusing on T cells expressing NK-cell markers.

Material: PBMCs. The receptors here all came from a woman between 18 and 29 years old in good health. Both conserved end residues are part of each CDR3. The D gene is left open where the match is weak. For some rows the clone size is stated as once, few or many, or as a class when expanded; others skip it.

clone_size j_call d_call v_call cdr3_aa cdr3_nt
few TRBJ2-1 . TRBV7-7 CASSPGGPPYGNEQFF TGTGCCAGCAGCCCGGGCGGGCCCCCGTATGGCAATGAGCAGTTCTTC
. TRBJ1-2 . TRBV5-5 CASSQNTYGYTF TGTGCCAGCAGCCAGAACACCTATGGCTACACCTTC
few TRBJ1-1 . TRBV12-3/TRBV12-4 CASKGDSTEAFF TGTGCCAGCAAGGGTGACTCAACTGAAGCTTTCTTT
. TRBJ2-7 . TRBV15 CATSRDLEHEQYF TGTGCCACCAGCAGAGATCTAGAGCACGAGCAGTACTTC
. TRBJ1-1 . TRBV6-5 CASSYPAGGHTEAFF TGTGCCAGCAGTTACCCGGCCGGAGGACACACTGAAGCTTTCTTT
few TRBJ2-1 . TRBV20-1 CSAPSLVFNEQFF TGCAGTGCCCCGTCCTTAGTATTTAATGAGCAGTTCTTC
. TRBJ1-4 TRBD1 TRBV20-1 CSARDPTGDRKKLFF TGCAGTGCTAGAGATCCGACAGGGGACAGAAAAAAACTGTTTTTT
. TRBJ2-3 . TRBV12-3/TRBV12-4 CASSLTISTDTQYF TGTGCCAGCAGCCTGACTATTTCCACAGATACGCAGTATTTT
. TRBJ2-3 . TRBV9 CASSLAPRGGSTDTQYF TGTGCCAGCAGCTTAGCCCCCAGGGGGGGAAGCACAGATACGCAGTATTTT
few TRBJ2-1 TRBD1 TRBV10-3 CAISTGQGINEQFF TGTGCCATCAGTACGGGACAGGGGATCAATGAGCAGTTCTTC
. TRBJ1-5 . TRBV12-3/TRBV12-4 CASSLRARQPQHF TGTGCCAGCAGTTTAAGGGCCCGTCAGCCCCAGCATTTT
. TRBJ2-7 TRBD1 TRBV6-5 CASSYNRGSYEQYF TGTGCCAGCAGTTACAACAGGGGCTCCTACGAGCAGTACTTC
. TRBJ2-1 . TRBV20-1 CSARDPWRSYNEQFF TGCAGTGCTAGAGATCCGTGGAGATCCTACAATGAGCAGTTCTTC
. TRBJ1-5 . TRBV13 CASSSRQWRGEQPQHF TGTGCCAGCAGCTCGCGGCAATGGAGGGGTGAGCAGCCCCAGCATTTT
few TRBJ2-2 . TRBV20-1 CSASARGATGELFF TGCAGTGCTAGTGCGCGGGGAGCGACCGGGGAGCTGTTTTTT
few TRBJ2-7 TRBD1 TRBV7-2 CASSSASSGQVSYEQYF TGTGCCAGCAGCTCCGCTAGCTCGGGACAGGTCTCCTACGAGCAGTACTTC
. TRBJ2-2 . TRBV7-6 CASSLTFETDTGELFF TGTGCCAGCAGCTTAACCTTCGAGACGGACACCGGGGAGCTGTTTTTT
few TRBJ2-3 . TRBV7-6 CASSPRLVPDTQYF TGTGCCAGCAGCCCAAGACTAGTTCCAGATACGCAGTATTTT
. TRBJ2-7 . TRBV4-3 CASSQDGNEQYF TGCGCCAGCAGCCAAGATGGCAACGAGCAGTACTTC
. TRBJ2-2 . TRBV7-6 CASSLPVVGGELFF TGTGCCAGCAGCCTTCCGGTGGTCGGCGGGGAGCTGTTTTTT
. TRBJ2-7 . TRBV28 CASSLPMVHEQYF TGTGCCAGCAGTTTACCCATGGTCCACGAGCAGTACTTC
. TRBJ2-3 . TRBV5-1 CASSFRGDQGDTQYF TGCGCCAGCAGCTTCAGAGGGGACCAGGGAGATACGCAGTATTTT
many TRBJ1-3 . TRBV27 CASSLKGWSGNTIYF TGTGCCAGCAGTTTAAAAGGTTGGTCTGGAAACACCATATATTTT
many TRBJ2-3 . TRBV12-3/TRBV12-4 CASSFGHLETATQYF TGTGCCAGCAGTTTTGGACATTTGGAGACTGCTACGCAGTATTTT
few TRBJ1-1 . TRBV29-1 CSVDVDEAFF TGCAGCGTTGATGTGGATGAAGCTTTCTTT
few TRBJ2-1 TRBD2 TRBV5-6 CASSSPSGGALYNEQFF TGTGCCAGCAGCTCCCCTAGCGGGGGGGCCCTCTACAATGAGCAGTTCTTC
many TRBJ1-6 . TRBV20-1 CSARTGRSSPLHF TGCAGTGCTAGGACCGGGAGGAGTTCACCCCTCCACTTT
. TRBJ2-2 . TRBV6-2/TRBV6-3 CASSLSNRPTGELFF TGTGCCAGCAGTTTGTCGAACCGTCCCACCGGGGAGCTGTTTTTT
. TRBJ2-7 . TRBV7-2 CASSHLSYHLNYYEQYF TGTGCCAGCAGCCACCTGTCATACCATCTAAATTATTACGAGCAGTACTTC
. TRBJ2-2 . TRBV20-1 CSAPKTGELFF TGCAGTGCCCCGAAGACCGGGGAGCTGTTTTTT
few TRBJ2-5 . TRBV5-1 CASSSGVAEETQYF TGCGCCAGCAGCTCCGGGGTAGCTGAAGAGACCCAGTACTTC
few TRBJ2-5 TRBD2 TRBV20-1 CSAHREAETQYF TGCAGTGCCCATCGGGAGGCAGAGACCCAGTACTTC
. TRBJ2-7 . TRBV4-2 CASSQDYSSREQYF TGTGCCAGCAGCCAAGATTACTCCTCACGGGAGCAGTACTTC
few TRBJ2-1 . TRBV11-2 CASSLVNTGNEQFF TGTGCCAGCAGCTTAGTCAACACAGGGAATGAGCAGTTCTTC
. TRBJ2-3 . TRBV6-8 CASPRRDLLVQDTQYF TGTGCCAGCCCTCGCCGGGACCTCCTGGTCCAGGATACGCAGTATTTT
few TRBJ1-2 . TRBV28 CASTLGGGHGYTF TGTGCCAGCACCTTGGGTGGGGGTCATGGCTACACCTTC
. TRBJ2-7 TRBD2 TRBV20-1 CSALSGGAGYEQYF TGCAGTGCTCTCAGCGGGGGGGCCGGTTACGAGCAGTACTTC
. TRBJ2-1 . TRBV2 CASTLYGNEQFF TGTGCCAGCACGCTGTATGGTAATGAGCAGTTCTTC
. TRBJ2-1 TRBD1 TRBV10-3 CAIRDRDEQFF TGTGCCATCAGGGACAGGGATGAGCAGTTCTTC
few TRBJ2-7 TRBD1 TRBV6-1 CASSTGQGSYEQYF TGTGCCAGCAGCACCGGACAGGGGTCCTACGAGCAGTACTTC
. TRBJ2-3 . TRBV5-1 CASSLGLAWRTDTQYF TGCGCCAGCAGCTTGGGGCTAGCCTGGAGAACAGATACGCAGTATTTT
few TRBJ1-5 . TRBV29-1 CSVGAGRYDQPQHF TGCAGCGTTGGGGCCGGCAGGTATGATCAGCCCCAGCATTTT
once TRBJ2-1 TRBD1 TRBV7-2 CATTRDRGNNEQFF TGTGCCACAACCCGGGACAGGGGAAACAATGAGCAGTTCTTC
many TRBJ2-2 . TRBV20-1 CSAREGLELFF TGCAGTGCTAGAGAGGGCTTGGAGCTGTTTTTT
. TRBJ2-7 . TRBV13 CASSLRQAYEQYF TGTGCCAGCAGCTTGCGGCAGGCCTACGAGCAGTACTTC
few TRBJ2-3 TRBD1 TRBV20-1 CSAPTGGTDTQYF TGCAGTGCCCCGACAGGGGGAACAGATACGCAGTATTTT
many TRBJ2-5 . TRBV28 CASSTRGVETQYF TGTGCCAGCAGTACCAGGGGGGTGGAGACCCAGTACTTC
many TRBJ2-1 . TRBV7-9 CASSRDWSSYNEQFF TGTGCCAGCAGCCGGGACTGGAGCTCCTACAATGAGCAGTTCTTC
. TRBJ2-1 TRBD2 TRBV7-2 CASSSIIAGAGYNEQFF TGTGCCAGCAGCTCAATAATAGCGGGAGCAGGGTACAATGAGCAGTTCTTC
few TRBJ2-1 TRBD2 TRBV20-1 CSATSGPYNEQFF TGCAGTGCAACTAGCGGACCGTACAATGAGCAGTTCTTC
. TRBJ1-2 TRBD1 TRBV2 CASSERTGGDGYTF TGTGCCAGCAGTGAAAGGACAGGGGGCGATGGCTACACCTTC
. TRBJ2-5 . TRBV20-1 CSARRGSVPETQYF TGCAGTGCTAGAAGAGGAAGCGTACCAGAGACCCAGTACTTC
. TRBJ1-1 . TRBV12-3/TRBV12-4 CASSFSSKTEAFF TGTGCCAGCAGTTTCTCATCTAAAACCGAAGCTTTCTTT
many TRBJ2-2 TRBD2 TRBV6-1 CASTPGAGGGRELFF TGTGCCAGCACCCCCGGGGCGGGAGGGGGTCGGGAGCTGTTTTTT
. TRBJ2-3 TRBD2 TRBV5-1 CASSPGTSGGPDTQYF TGCGCCAGCAGCCCGGGGACTAGCGGGGGCCCAGATACGCAGTATTTT